Each of the 13 T cell receptor beta chains below was sequenced from the same sample in a study of T-cell memory formation after mild COVID-19. TCRdb processed the 5' RACE reads anew with MiXCR; each CDR3 protein has one entry. The sample holds hundreds of thousands of distinct CDR3 sequences; 25% to 30% are singletons and the top ten take about 13%. What was sequenced was PBMCs or a T cell subset sorted from them (not recorded which). These receptors originate from an adult woman who had mild COVID-19 (a few samples of this study predate the infection). Cell type and time point are not known.

This clonotype showed up just a few times. The CDR3 protein is CASRSRPSGANVLTF. Here the CDR3 DNA reads TGTGCCAGCAGGAGTCGCCCGTCTGGGGCCAACGTCCTGACTTTC. The chain uses TRBV27 and TRBJ2-6; D is ambiguous. Germline V gene sequence: CDR1 MNHEY, CDR2 SMNVEV (reference sequence). Trimming pared 6 bases from V and 1 base from J, leaving 10 bases between. This CDR3 is built from 15 residues. The complete variable domain, with remaining parts taken from reference TRBV27 and TRBJ2-6, reads EAQVTQNPRYLITVTGKKLTVTCSQNMNHEYMSWYRQDPGLGLRQIYYSMNVEVTDKGDVPEGYKVSRKEKRNFPLILESPSPNQTSLYFCASRSRPSGANVLTFGAGSRLTVL.

V gene TRBV7-6 combines with J gene TRBJ2-2; D is tentatively TRBD1 or TRBD2 (5 bases each). V shed 5 bases and J shed 0 bases, with 16 bases lying between them. The CDR3 runs 17 residues. Germline-derived CDR1 and CDR2 are SGHVS and FNYEAQ. The CDR3 region has the DNA TGTGCCAGCAGCCCCTCCCCGGGACCACCGAACACCGGGGAGCTGTTTTTT. Translating it yields CASSPSPGPPNTGELFF.

The gene calls are TRBV15 and TRBJ2-7; TRBD1 agrees at 7 bases. The germline V gene encodes CDR1 LNHNV and CDR2 YYDKDF (reference sequence). With V trimmed by 0 bases and J by 3 bases, 5 bases remained unmatched. This CDR3 contains 15 residues. Here the CDR3 reads CATSRDWPGGYEQYF. In DNA form, the CDR3 reads TGTGCCACCAGCAGAGATTGGCCAGGGGGCTACGAGCAGTACTTC.

The J gene is TRBJ2-2, the V gene TRBV19, with 7 nucleotides matching TRBD1. V lost 3 bases, J lost 6 bases, and 4 bases stayed unmatched. The CDR3 runs to 14 residues. Germline-derived CDR1 and CDR2 are LNHDA and SQIVND (reference sequence). The DNA for the CDR3 is TGTGCCAGTAGTATGGGACAGTACGCCGGGGAGCTGTTTTTT. Its translation: CASSMGQYAGELFF.

The V gene is TRBV15, the J gene TRBJ2-1, with D possibly being TRBD2 (6 bases). Trimming pared 1 base from V and 9 bases from J, leaving 16 bases between. Germline CDR1 LNHNV, CDR2 YYDKDF (reference sequence). The CDR3 sequence is 15 residues long. Here the CDR3 reads CATSRASEGSSEQFF. The CDR3 nucleotides read TGTGCCACCAGCAGAGCTAGCGAGGGATCCAGTGAGCAGTTCTTC. The whole variable domain, filled in from reference TRBV15 and TRBJ2-1, reads DAMVIQNPRYQVTQFGKPVTLSCSQTLNHNVMYWYQQKSSQAPKLLFHYYDKDFNNEADTPDNFQSRRPNTSFCFLDIRSPGLGDTAMYLCATSRASEGSSEQFFGPGTRLTVL.

Here the CDR3 DNA reads TGCGCCAGCAGCTTGGCATCCGGGTCCCAAGAGACCCAGTACTTC. It codes for CASSLASGSQETQYF. The rearrangement uses TRBV5-1 and TRBJ2-5; D is unclear. Trimming removed 0 bases from V and 1 base from J, with 10 bases in between. Germline V gene sequence: CDR1 SGHRS, CDR2 YFSETQ. This CDR3 has 15 amino acids.

V and J are TRBV5-1 and TRBJ1-5, with 10 bases aligning to TRBD1. The V gene end was trimmed by 0 bases and the J gene end by 5 bases; junction bases not matched to a gene: 2. Germline CDR1 and CDR2: SGHRS and YFSETQ. The CDR3 consists of 15 residues. CDR3 DNA sequence: TGCGCCAGCAGCTTGGGACAGGGGGCATATCAGCCCCAGCATTTT. It encodes CASSLGQGAYQPQHF.

CDR3 loop: CASSGRLAGSSYEQYF. CDR3 nucleotide sequence: TGTGCCAGCAGTGGCCGACTAGCGGGTAGCTCCTACGAGCAGTACTTC. The V and J genes are TRBV6-1 and TRBJ2-7, with 10 positions matching TRBD2. With V trimmed by 4 bases and J by 0 bases, 6 bases remained unmatched. The CDR3 length is 16 residues. Germline V lookup: CDR1 MNHNS, CDR2 SASEGT.

For the CDR3, the DNA is TGTGCCAGCAGTGACCAGCGGGGAACCTACGAGCAGTACTTC. Amino acids: CASSDQRGTYEQYF. The chain links TRBV2 to TRBJ2-7; 7 bases match TRBD2. This CDR3 has 14 residues. V was pared by 3 bases and J by 2 bases, with 4 bases of the junction left unmatched. From germline, CDR1 is SNHLY and CDR2 FYNNEI.

This clonotype was observed many times. This chain uses TRBV7-3 with TRBJ2-3; 8 positions match TRBD2. Germline trimming cut 6 bases from V and 0 bases from J; bases unmatched to any gene: 2. The CDR3 loop spans 14 amino acids. Germline V gene lookup returns CDR1 SGHTA and CDR2 FQGTGA. The CDR3 DNA is TGTGCCAGCAGTCCTAGCGGGAGCACAGATACGCAGTATTTT. It specifies CASSPSGSTDTQYF.

The CDR3 bases are TGTGCCAGCAGTTTGGGACTAGCGGGATTATACGAGCAGTACTTC. Amino acid sequence: CASSLGLAGLYEQYF. The gene calls are TRBV12-3 or TRBV12-4 and TRBJ2-7, with 13 bases matching TRBD2. V shed 3 bases, J shed 4 bases, and the junction held 3 bases outside the gene matches. The CDR3 extends over 15 amino acids.

The chain employs TRBV5-1 and TRBJ2-2, with D perhaps being TRBD1 or TRBD2 (7 bases each). V gave up 5 bases and J gave up 0 bases, with 14 bases separating them. Germline CDR1 and CDR2: SGHRS and YFSETQ. There are 16 residues in the CDR3. The CDR3 sequence: CASRGGGAANTGELFF. The CDR3 nucleotides read TGCGCCAGCAGGGGAGGGGGCGCCGCGAACACCGGGGAGCTGTTTTTT. The variable domain in full, completed from reference TRBV5-1 and TRBJ2-2, reads KAGVTQTPRYLIKTRGQQVTLSCSPISGHRSVSWYQQTPGQGLQFLFEYFSETQRNKGNFPGRFSGRQFSNSRSEMNVSTLELGDSALYLCASRGGGAANTGELFFGEGSRLTVL.

This clonotype was counted only a few times. The chain is built from TRBV12-3 or TRBV12-4 and TRBJ2-3; 8 nucleotides line up with TRBD2. This CDR3 has 14 amino acids. V lost 6 bases and J lost 1; bases outside the gene matches: 3. CDR3 in amino acids: CASRPAGGTDTQYF. The CDR3 nucleotides are TGTGCCAGCAGACCAGCGGGGGGCACAGATACGCAGTATTTT.